The following is a T cell receptor (beta chain) sequence with its context. Regions amplified from RNA transcripts were the TCR beta CDR3 regions. The HTBI set primed first-round TCR CDR3 RT-PCR. A single record per CDR3 protein comes from TCRdb applying MiXCR to the multiplex PCR reads. Among around 500,000 distinct CDR3 sequences listed, around 14% were seen once. The entry originates in a study of T cells in Graves' hyperthyroidism and ophthalmopathy. Germline assignment: CDR1 ENHRY and CDR2 SYGVKD. This CDR3 is built from 15 residues. Deletions cut 11 bases from V and 0 bases from J, with 20 bases between.

The sequencing input was blood. The chain employs TRBV10-3 and TRBJ2-7, with D perhaps TRBD2 (5 bases). The sequence derives from a woman between 18 and 29 years old with Graves' hyperthyroidism. The CDR3 DNA is TGTGCCGCCCGCCGGGGAATAGCTAGCTCCTACGAGCAGTACTTC. Translating gives CAARRGIASSYEQYF.